The clone carrying this T cell receptor (beta chain) was seen just once. Method: immunoSEQ multiplex PCR; TCRdb's copy keeps in-frame clones and lacks some. This sample has around 4,900 clones, with approximately 72% found just once. The entry originates in a study of sequential checkpoint blockade in melanoma. Across the study: First-line arms were nivolumab then ipilimumab, or the reverse, randomized 1:1. Each arm's sequence ended with maintenance nivolumab.

Trimming removed 7 bases at V and 6 bases at J, with 15 bases between. This CDR3 region has 13 residues. In germline, CDR1 is SGHVS, CDR2 FQNEAQ. The treatment here: randomized to nivolumab then ipilimumab (arm A) or the reverse (arm B). Patients had received no earlier DNA-damaging chemotherapy. Sorted cells were live CD3+CD8+, lacking CD19 and CD56, from PBMCs. V is TRBV7-8 and J is TRBJ1-2, with D perhaps matching TRBD1 (5 bases). The source was CD8+ T cells sorted from blood (inferred from file names), collected from a patient given nivolumab and ipilimumab in sequence. This sequence was found in a human donor with melanoma. DNA for the CDR3: TGTGCCAGCACCGGGGGGGGAATGGATGGCTACACCTTC. Translation gives CASTGGGMDGYTF.